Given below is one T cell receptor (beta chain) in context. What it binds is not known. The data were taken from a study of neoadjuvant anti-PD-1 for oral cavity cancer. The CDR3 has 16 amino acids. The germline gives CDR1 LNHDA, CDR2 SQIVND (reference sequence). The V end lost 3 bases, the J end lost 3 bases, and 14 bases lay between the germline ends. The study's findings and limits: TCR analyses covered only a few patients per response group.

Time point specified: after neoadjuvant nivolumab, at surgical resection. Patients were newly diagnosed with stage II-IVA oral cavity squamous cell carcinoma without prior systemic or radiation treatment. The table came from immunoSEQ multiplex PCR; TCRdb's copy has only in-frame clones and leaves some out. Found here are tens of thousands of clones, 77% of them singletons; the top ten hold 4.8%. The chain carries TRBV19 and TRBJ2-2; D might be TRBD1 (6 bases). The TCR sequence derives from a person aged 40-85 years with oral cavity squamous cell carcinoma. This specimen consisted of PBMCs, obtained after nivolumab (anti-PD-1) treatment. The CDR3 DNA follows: TGTGCCAGTAGTATGAACAGGGCGGCCCACACCGGGGAGCTGTTTTTT. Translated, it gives CASSMNRAAHTGELFF.